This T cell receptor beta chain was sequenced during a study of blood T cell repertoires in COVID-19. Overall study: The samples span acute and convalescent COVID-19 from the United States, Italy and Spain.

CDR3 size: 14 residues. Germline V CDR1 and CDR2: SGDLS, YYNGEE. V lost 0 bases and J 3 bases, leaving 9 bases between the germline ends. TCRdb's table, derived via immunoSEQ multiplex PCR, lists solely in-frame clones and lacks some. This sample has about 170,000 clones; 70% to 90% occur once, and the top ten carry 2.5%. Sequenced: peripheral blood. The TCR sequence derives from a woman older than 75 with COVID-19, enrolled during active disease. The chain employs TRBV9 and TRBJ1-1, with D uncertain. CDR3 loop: CASSVVAGDTEAFF. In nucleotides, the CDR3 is TGTGCCAGCAGCGTAGTAGCCGGGGACACTGAAGCTTTCTTT.